These 30 T cell receptor beta chains were sequenced from one sample in a study of cytomegalovirus exposure and HLA in healthy donors. In the PCR, 60 Vbeta and 13 Jbeta primers were used. Measured with immunoSEQ multiplex PCR; TCRdb has only the in-frame clones, and not every one. The sample has fewer than 200,000 clones; around 79% are singletons. Sample: PBMCs. These receptors all come from a man aged 18 to 29 in good health and CMV-seronegative.

The rearrangement uses TRBV5-1 and TRBJ2-5; D gene unclear. The V end was cut by 4 bases, the J end by 0 bases, with 4 bases between. This CDR3 spans 12 amino acids. Per germline, CDR1 SGHRS and CDR2 YFSETQ. The CDR3 bases are TGCGCCAGCAGCCTGTACCAAGAGACCCAGTACTTC. Translating gives CASSLYQETQYF. Full variable domain (rest looked up from reference TRBV5-1 and TRBJ2-5): KAGVTQTPRYLIKTRGQQVTLSCSPISGHRSVSWYQQTPGQGLQFLFEYFSETQRNKGNFPGRFSGRQFSNSRSEMNVSTLELGDSALYLCASSLYQETQYFGPGTRLLVL.

V gene TRBV11-2 combines with J gene TRBJ2-1; 8 bases line up with TRBD1. From germline, CDR1 is SGHAT and CDR2 FQNNGV. The trim removed 5 bases at V and 6 bases at J, leaving 3 bases unmatched. The CDR3 is 13 residues long. CDR3 sequence reads: CASSLGQGNEQFF. The CDR3, as DNA: TGTGCCAGCAGCCTCGGACAGGGCAATGAGCAGTTCTTC.

This chain links TRBV18 with TRBJ2-3; TRBD2 matches at 14 bases. V gave up 3 bases and J gave up 8 bases; unmatched junction bases: 4. The length of the CDR3 is 15 residues. Germline V gene data show CDR1 as KGHSH and CDR2 as LQKENI. The chain's CDR3 is CASSPGLAGEGTQYF. In nucleotides, the CDR3 is TGTGCCAGCTCACCGGGACTAGCGGGAGAGGGTACGCAGTATTTT.

To note about this clone: This same CDR3 is encoded by further DNA sequences in the sample. CDR3 nucleotides: TGTGCCAGCAGTTATCGGGCGGGCTATGGCTACACCTTC. This encodes CASSYRAGYGYTF. The chain links TRBV27 to TRBJ1-2; D not certain. Trimming left V 4 bases short and J 4 bases short, with 10 bases between. Germline loops: CDR1 MNHEY, CDR2 SMNVEV (reference sequence). The length of the CDR3 is 13 residues.

The V and J genes are TRBV6-5 and TRBJ2-7, with 7 nucleotides matching TRBD2. This CDR3 is built from 16 residues. Germline CDR1 is MNHEY and CDR2 is SVGAGI. Trimming at V came to 2 bases and at J to 0 bases, leaving 7 bases not matched to a gene. The chain's CDR3 is CASSYRPRTSSYEQYF. The CDR3 coding sequence is TGTGCCAGCAGTTACCGTCCCCGGACTAGCTCCTACGAGCAGTACTTC.

Remarks on this clone: In the same sample, other DNA sequences code for this CDR3. In DNA form, the CDR3 reads TGTGCCAGCAGCTTGGGACTAGCGGGAGGTTATGAGCAGTTCTTC. Protein product: CASSLGLAGGYEQFF. The chain joins TRBV7-2 to TRBJ2-1; TRBD2 aligns across 15 bases. CDR1 is SGHTA and CDR2 is FQGNSA in the germline V gene. The length of the CDR3 is 15 residues. J lost 8 bases, V lost 3 bases, and 2 bases had no gene match.

The V and J genes are TRBV4-1 and TRBJ1-1, with D possibly being TRBD1 (6 bases). Per germline, CDR1 MGHRA and CDR2 YSYEKL. CDR3 length: 14 residues. Trimming removed 4 bases at V and 1 base at J, with 10 bases between. The CDR3 DNA follows: TGCGCCAGCAGCCGCCACAGGGAGAACACTGAAGCTTTCTTT. Protein sequence: CASSRHRENTEAFF.

The genes are TRBV15 and TRBJ2-5; 9 nucleotides align to TRBD1. The CDR3 covers 15 residues. V lost 0 bases and J lost 5; bases outside the gene matches: 4. Per the germline V gene, CDR1 is LNHNV and CDR2 is YYDKDF (reference sequence). The DNA of the CDR3 is TGTGCCACCAGCAGAGATCCTGGGACAGGGGAGACCCAGTACTTC. This sequence encodes CATSRDPGTGETQYF. Looking up the rest from reference TRBV15 and TRBJ2-5 gives the full variable domain: DAMVIQNPRYQVTQFGKPVTLSCSQTLNHNVMYWYQQKSSQAPKLLFHYYDKDFNNEADTPDNFQSRRPNTSFCFLDIRSPGLGDTAMYLCATSRDPGTGETQYFGPGTRLLVL.

This chain connects TRBV12-5 to TRBJ1-3; D is undetermined. Germline V CDR1 and CDR2: LGHNT, FRNRAP. The germline V and J ends were trimmed by 3 bases and 0 bases, with 3 bases remaining between them. The CDR3 loop spans 13 amino acids. CDR3 region: CASGFSSGNTIYF. For the CDR3, the DNA is TGTGCTAGTGGTTTCAGCTCTGGAAACACCATATATTTT.

In its sample, this clone was seen a few times. The chain is built from TRBV6-4 and TRBJ2-6, with D unresolved. The ends were cut back, 0 bases at V and 0 bases at J, with 3 bases in the middle. The germline CDR1 and CDR2 sequences are MRHNA and SNTAGT. The CDR3 spans 15 residues. CDR3 amino acids: CASSDSVSGANVLTF. DNA of the CDR3: TGTGCCAGCAGTGACTCCGTCTCTGGGGCCAACGTCCTGACTTTC.

This clone was observed once. V gene TRBV6-6 combines with J gene TRBJ2-1, with 7 bases lining up with TRBD2. Trimming removed 9 bases from V and 5 bases from J; junction bases left unmatched: 7. Per the germline V gene, CDR1 is MNHNY and CDR2 is SVGAGI (reference sequence). The CDR3 loop spans 13 amino acids. In DNA, the CDR3 is TGTGCCAGTTCAGGACTAGAGCACAATGAGCAGTTCTTC. Its translation is CASSGLEHNEQFF.

In its sample, this clone was seen a few times. V usage is TRBV7-2 and J usage is TRBJ2-7; 14 bases agree with TRBD2. There are 14 residues in the CDR3. Per the germline V gene, CDR1 is SGHTA and CDR2 is FQGNSA. V was clipped by 6 bases and J by 6 bases; unmatched bases: 4. As DNA, the CDR3 is TGTGCCAGCAGACCCGGGACTAGCGGGAGCGAGCAGTACTTC. Translating gives CASRPGTSGSEQYF.

The CDR3 loop is CASSPGTSGSSGTDTQYF. Here the CDR3 DNA reads TGTGCCAGCAGCCCCGGGACTAGCGGGAGCTCGGGGACAGATACGCAGTATTTT. The rearrangement links TRBV4-2 to TRBJ2-3; 14 bases agree with TRBD2. Germline-derived CDR1 and CDR2 are LGHNA and YNFKEQ. V gave up 4 bases and J gave up 3 bases; unmatched junction bases: 9. The CDR3 totals 18 residues.

V and J are TRBV11-3 and TRBJ2-1; TRBD1 aligns across 9 bases. From germline, CDR1 is SGHNT and CDR2 YENEEA. Trimming removed 0 bases from V and 1 base from J; junction bases left unmatched: 1. The CDR3 runs to 16 residues. The CDR3 nucleotides read TGTGCCAGCAGCTTAGAAGGACAGGGGTCCTACAATGAGCAGTTCTTC. Translation: CASSLEGQGSYNEQFF.

The V gene is TRBV29-1, the J gene TRBJ1-1, with D unclear. The CDR3 is made up of 13 amino acids. Germline lookup yields CDR1 SQVTM and CDR2 ANQGSEA. The ends were cut back, 7 bases at V and 3 bases at J, with 15 bases in the middle. The CDR3 region is CSADRGWDTEAFF. The CDR3 DNA is TGCAGCGCCGATCGGGGATGGGACACTGAAGCTTTCTTT.

The CDR3 protein is CASSPQGAGETQYF. DNA for the CDR3: TGTGCCAGCAGCCCACAGGGGGCAGGGGAGACCCAGTACTTC. The genes are TRBV7-9 and TRBJ2-5, with TRBD1 matching 9 bases. Germline loops: CDR1 SEHNR, CDR2 FQNEAQ (reference sequence). This CDR3 spans 14 amino acids. V shed 5 bases, J shed 5 bases, and the junction held 6 bases outside the gene matches.

This clone appeared once. The J gene is TRBJ2-7, the V gene TRBV28, with a weak D call TRBD1 (6 bases). The germline gives CDR1 MDHEN, CDR2 SYDVKM. The germline V and J ends were trimmed by 7 bases and 3 bases, with 10 bases remaining between them. This CDR3 has 12 residues. The CDR3 here is CASMSRGYEQYF. As DNA, the CDR3 is TGTGCCAGCATGAGCAGGGGCTACGAGCAGTACTTC.

The rearrangement links TRBV5-1 to TRBJ2-2; 8 bases match TRBD2. This CDR3 has 15 residues. Germline V CDR1 and CDR2: SGHRS, YFSETQ. J lost 2 bases, V lost 4 bases, and 4 bases had no gene match. The CDR3 loop reads CASSVGGGNTGELFF. The CDR3 DNA reads as TGCGCCAGCAGCGTCGGGGGGGGAAACACCGGGGAGCTGTTTTTT.

V gene TRBV5-1 combines with J gene TRBJ1-2; D unclear. This CDR3 contains 15 residues. The germline V gene has CDR1 SGHRS and CDR2 YFSETQ. With 0 bases removed from V and 0 bases from J, the gap between germline ends came to 9 bases. The CDR3, as DNA: TGCGCCAGCAGCTTGGACGCAGTCACTAACTATGGCTACACCTTC. This gives the protein CASSLDAVTNYGYTF.

The J gene is TRBJ2-2, the V gene TRBV6-4; tentatively, D is TRBD2 (6 bases). V was cut by 3 bases and J by 4 bases, with 15 bases left in between. Germline CDR1 reads MRHNA; CDR2 reads SNTAGT. CDR3 size: 16 residues. As DNA, the CDR3 is TGTGCCAGCAGTGAGCGGGAAGTTGCTAGCACCGGGGAGCTGTTTTTT. This gives the protein CASSEREVASTGELFF.

V gene TRBV28 combines with J gene TRBJ1-5, with 7 bases lining up with TRBD1. V was clipped by 3 bases and J by 1 base; unmatched bases: 9. Per the germline V gene, CDR1 is MDHEN and CDR2 is SYDVKM. The CDR3 sequence is 17 residues long. The CDR3 coding sequence is TGTGCCAGCAGTTTGCCCGCGACAGGGTTGAGCAATCAGCCCCAGCATTTT. Translated, it gives CASSLPATGLSNQPQHF. The whole variable domain, remainder taken from reference TRBV28 and TRBJ1-5, is DVKVTQSSRYLVKRTGEKVFLECVQDMDHENMFWYRQDPGLGLRLIYFSYDVKMKEKGDIPEGYSVSREKKERFSLILESASTNQTSMYLCASSLPATGLSNQPQHFGDGTRLSIL.

The rearrangement uses TRBV19 and TRBJ2-7; 7 nucleotides match TRBD1. The CDR3 has 15 amino acids. In germline, CDR1 is LNHDA, CDR2 SQIVND (reference sequence). The V segment lost 2 bases and the J segment 1 base; nucleotides outside the gene matches: 5. CDR3 amino acids: CASSISDRDSYEQYF. The CDR3 DNA sequence: TGTGCCAGTAGTATAAGTGACAGGGATTCCTACGAGCAGTACTTC. Combining the CDR3 with reference TRBV19 and TRBJ2-7 gives the whole variable domain DGGITQSPKYLFRKEGQNVTLSCEQNLNHDAMYWYRQDPGQGLRLIYYSQIVNDFQKGDIAEGYSVSREKKESFPLTVTSAQKNPTAFYLCASSISDRDSYEQYFGPGTRLTVT.

This chain connects TRBV6-5 to TRBJ1-5, with no clear D. This CDR3 spans 14 amino acids. Trimming pared 2 bases from V and 0 bases from J, leaving 5 bases between. In germline, CDR1 is MNHEY, CDR2 SVGAGI. CDR3 protein: CASSYDYSNQPQHF. The CDR3 DNA sequence: TGTGCCAGCAGTTACGACTATAGCAATCAGCCCCAGCATTTT.

This chain links TRBV7-2 with TRBJ1-5, with 7 bases identical to TRBD1. This CDR3 is 15 amino acids long. The germline CDR1 and CDR2 sequences are SGHTA and FQGNSA. V was clipped by 1 base and J by 7 bases; unmatched bases: 7. The CDR3 nucleotides are TGTGCCAGCAGCTTAGGAAGGGGGCTCGGACAGCCCCAGCATTTT. Its translation is CASSLGRGLGQPQHF.

V usage is TRBV6-5 and J usage is TRBJ2-2; TRBD1 matches at 9 bases. The germline V gene has CDR1 MNHEY and CDR2 SVGAGI. The CDR3 has 15 residues. The V gene end was trimmed by 6 bases and the J gene end by 4 bases; junction bases not matched to a gene: 6. CDR3 in amino acids: CASRLDRGVTGELFF. In nucleotides, the CDR3 is TGTGCCAGCAGATTGGACAGGGGCGTCACCGGGGAGCTGTTTTTT.

The J gene is TRBJ2-1, the V gene TRBV4-3; 11 bases fit TRBD2. This CDR3 comprises 17 residues. The junction had 10 bases not matched to a gene; V was cut back by 4 bases and J by 5 bases. Germline V lookup: CDR1 LGHNA, CDR2 YSLEER. CDR3 nucleotides: TGCGCCAGCAGCCCTCGTGCTAGCGGGAGGACTGACAATGAGCAGTTCTTC. This translates into CASSPRASGRTDNEQFF.

V gene TRBV5-6 combines with J gene TRBJ2-7, with 7 bases that match TRBD2. Germline CDR1 reads SGHDT; CDR2 reads YYEEEE. This CDR3 has 15 amino acids. The junction had 14 bases not matched to a gene; V was cut back by 4 bases and J by 7 bases. Written as DNA, the CDR3 is TGTGCCAGCAGCCTAGGGGAGGGAGGGCCGTGGGAGCAGTACTTC. Amino acid sequence: CASSLGEGGPWEQYF.

This chain joins TRBV7-9 and TRBJ2-5; TRBD1 is a possible D gene (6 bases). Trimming cost V 2 bases and J 5 bases, with 18 bases left between them. This CDR3 spans 16 amino acids. Germline V gives CDR1 SEHNR, CDR2 FQNEAQ (reference sequence). The CDR3 here is CASSLKTAGEGETQYF. In DNA, the CDR3 is TGTGCCAGCAGCTTAAAGACGGCAGGGGAAGGTGAGACCCAGTACTTC.

The rearrangement joins TRBV7-2 to TRBJ1-4; 7 bases fit TRBD1. This CDR3 contains 15 residues. After removal of 4 bases from V and 3 bases from J, the junction contained 5 bases not matched to a gene. Germline V gene sequence: CDR1 SGHTA, CDR2 FQGNSA. DNA for the CDR3: TGTGCCAGCAGCTCCCCCGGGACAGCTAATGAAAAACTGTTTTTT. It codes for CASSSPGTANEKLFF.

V usage is TRBV9 and J usage is TRBJ2-7; D not certain. V gave up 0 bases and J gave up 5 bases, with 15 bases separating them. CDR1 and CDR2 from the germline V gene are SGDLS and YYNGEE. The CDR3 extends over 15 amino acids. CDR3 residues: CASSVAPDWANEQYF. The CDR3 coding sequence is TGTGCCAGCAGCGTAGCCCCGGATTGGGCCAACGAGCAGTACTTC.